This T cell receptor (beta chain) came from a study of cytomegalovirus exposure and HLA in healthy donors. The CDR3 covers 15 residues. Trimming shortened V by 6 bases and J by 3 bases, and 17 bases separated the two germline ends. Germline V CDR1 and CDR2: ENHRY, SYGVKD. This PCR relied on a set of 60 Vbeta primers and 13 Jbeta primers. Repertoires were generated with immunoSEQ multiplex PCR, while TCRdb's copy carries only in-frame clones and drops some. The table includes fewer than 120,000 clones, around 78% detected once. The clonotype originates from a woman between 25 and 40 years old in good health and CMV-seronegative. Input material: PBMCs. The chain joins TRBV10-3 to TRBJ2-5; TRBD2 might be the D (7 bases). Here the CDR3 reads CAISGGLPRKETQYF. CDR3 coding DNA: TGTGCCATCAGCGGGGGGCTTCCCCGCAAAGAGACCCAGTACTTC.